This T cell receptor (beta chain) emerged from a study of Graves' ophthalmopathy and Graves' hyperthyroidism. RNA served as the template for amplifying TCR beta CDR3 regions. HTBI-primed first-round RT-PCR preceded second-round multiplex PCR. In TCRdb, the multiplex PCR reads were re-called with MiXCR into one record per CDR3 protein. The data contain under 200,000 distinct CDR3 sequences, 30% to 45% of them singletons. CDR1 and CDR2 (germline): MNHEY, SVGAGI. The CDR3 is 14 amino acids. Trimming removed 4 bases from V and 6 bases from J, with 13 bases in between. This rearrangement joins TRBV6-5 to TRBJ1-5; no firm D call. Sequencing used peripheral blood. This receptor was identified in a woman between 40 and 50 years old with Graves' ophthalmopathy. The CDR3 DNA reads TGTGCCAGCAGTTCCTGGTCAGGTTTTCAGCCCCAGCATTTT. This gives the protein CASSSWSGFQPQHF.